The source of this TCR beta chain is a study of T cells in Graves' hyperthyroidism and ophthalmopathy. Study-level points and caveats: Ophthalmopathy and stable hyperthyroidism were separated by a 13 V-J model.

This clonotype showed up many times. Its antigen is unidentified. The CDR3 is 14 amino acids. From germline, CDR1 is DFQATT and CDR2 SNEGSKA (reference sequence). V shed 1 base and J shed 8 bases, with 12 bases lying between them. TCR beta CDR3 sequences were amplified from RNA transcripts. HTBI primers were employed in a first-round RT-PCR of the TCR CDR3. A single record per CDR3 protein comes from TCRdb applying MiXCR to the multiplex PCR reads. The sample holds roughly 130,000 distinct CDR3 sequences; approximately 20% are singletons and the top ten take 60% to 70%. The clonotype comes from a woman aged 45-65 years with Graves' hyperthyroidism that later progressed to Graves' ophthalmopathy. The source material was blood. This chain uses TRBV20-1 with TRBJ1-6; perhaps TRBD1 as D (5 bases). CDR3 sequence: CSARVGQGDSPLHF. CDR3 nucleotide sequence: TGCAGTGCTAGAGTTGGTCAGGGAGATTCACCCCTCCACTTT.